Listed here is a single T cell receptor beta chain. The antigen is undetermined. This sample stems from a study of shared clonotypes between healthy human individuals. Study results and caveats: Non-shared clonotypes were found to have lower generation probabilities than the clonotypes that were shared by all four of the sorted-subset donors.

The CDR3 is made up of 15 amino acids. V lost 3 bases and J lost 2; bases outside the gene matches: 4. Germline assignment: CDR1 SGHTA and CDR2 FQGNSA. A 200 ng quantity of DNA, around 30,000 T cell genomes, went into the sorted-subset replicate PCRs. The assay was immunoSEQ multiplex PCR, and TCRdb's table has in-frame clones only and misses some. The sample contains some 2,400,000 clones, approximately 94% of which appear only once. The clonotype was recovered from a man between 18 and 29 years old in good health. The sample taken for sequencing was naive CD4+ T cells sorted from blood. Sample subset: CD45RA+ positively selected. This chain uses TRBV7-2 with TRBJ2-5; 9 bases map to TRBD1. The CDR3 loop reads CASSFIGQGQETQYF. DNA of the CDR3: TGTGCCAGCAGCTTTATAGGACAGGGGCAAGAGACCCAGTACTTC.